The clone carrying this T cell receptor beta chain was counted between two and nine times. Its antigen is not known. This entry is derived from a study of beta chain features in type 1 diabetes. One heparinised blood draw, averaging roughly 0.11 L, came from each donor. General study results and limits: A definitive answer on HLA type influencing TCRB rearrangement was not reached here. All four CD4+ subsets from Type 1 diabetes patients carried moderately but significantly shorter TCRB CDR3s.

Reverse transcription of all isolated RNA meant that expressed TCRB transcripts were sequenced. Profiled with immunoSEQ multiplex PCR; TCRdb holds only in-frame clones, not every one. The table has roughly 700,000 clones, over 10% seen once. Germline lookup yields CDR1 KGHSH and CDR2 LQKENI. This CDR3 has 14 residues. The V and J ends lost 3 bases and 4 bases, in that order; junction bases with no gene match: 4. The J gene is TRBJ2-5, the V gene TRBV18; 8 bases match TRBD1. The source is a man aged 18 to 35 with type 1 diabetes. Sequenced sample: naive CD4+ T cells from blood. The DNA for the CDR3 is TGTGCCAGCTCACCGGACAGGGTCAGAGAGACCCAGTACTTC. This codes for CASSPDRVRETQYF.